This T cell receptor (beta chain) derives from a study of shared clonotypes between healthy human individuals. In the study overall: Three plates each covered CD4 naive and memory; CD8 naive two, CD8 memory one. The study's findings and limits: It was the few donors that limited the genetic and exposure-history diversity represented.

Naive CD8 cells lacked CD45RO and underwent positive selection for CCR7, leaving out terminally differentiated effector memory CD45RA+ cells. The data were produced by immunoSEQ multiplex PCR, yet TCRdb's version contains in-frame clones alone and is incomplete. The data show nearly 2 million clones, with about 94% seen just once and more than 0.9% held by the top ten. For this clone: The antigen remains undetermined. Compared with germline, one end of the junction differs, possibly owing to a read error.

CDR3 length: 14 amino acids. CDR1 is SGHVS, CDR2 FQNEAQ, per germline. The specimen was naive CD8+ T cells sorted from blood. The sequence came from a man younger than 35 in good health. The chain recombines TRBV7-8 with TRBJ1-2, with TRBD1 matching over 7 bases. The CDR3 reads CASSLAGTAYGYTF. The CDR3 nucleotides read TGTGCCAGCAGCCTAGCCGGGACAGCGTATGGCTACACCTTC.